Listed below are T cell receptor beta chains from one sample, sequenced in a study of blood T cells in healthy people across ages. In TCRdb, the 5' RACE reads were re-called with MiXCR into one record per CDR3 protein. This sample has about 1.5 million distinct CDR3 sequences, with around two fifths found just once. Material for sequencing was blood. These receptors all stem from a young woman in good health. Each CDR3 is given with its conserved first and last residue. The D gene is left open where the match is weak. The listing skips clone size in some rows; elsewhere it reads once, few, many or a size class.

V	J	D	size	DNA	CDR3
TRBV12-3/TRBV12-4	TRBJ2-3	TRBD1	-	TGTGCCAGCAGGAAGGGACAGAGCACAGATACGCAGTATTTT	CASRKGQSTDTQYF
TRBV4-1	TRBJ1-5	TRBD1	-	TGCGCCAGCAGCCAAGACCCAGGGGGTAATCAGCCCCAGCATTTT	CASSQDPGGNQPQHF
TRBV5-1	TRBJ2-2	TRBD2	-	TGCGCCAGCGCCCCGGGGGGTTACACCGGGGAGCTGTTTTTT	CASAPGGYTGELFF
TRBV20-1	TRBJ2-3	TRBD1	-	TGCAGTGCCGGGACAGCCCTTATCACTAGCACAGATACGCAGTATTTT	CSAGTALITSTDTQYF
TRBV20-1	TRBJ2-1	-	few	TGCAGTGCTAGAGTTTACGAGAGGGAGCAGTTCTTC	CSARVYEREQFF
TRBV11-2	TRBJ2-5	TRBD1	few	TGTGCCAGCAGCTTGGACAGGGGGCGAGCAGAGACCCAGTACTTC	CASSLDRGRAETQYF
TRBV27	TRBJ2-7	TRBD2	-	TGTGCCAGCAGTTTCACTAGCGGGGCCTACGAGCAGTACTTC	CASSFTSGAYEQYF
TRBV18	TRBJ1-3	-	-	TGTGCCAGCTCACCAACGGGAGTGATGGCTGGAAACACCATATATTTT	CASSPTGVMAGNTIYF
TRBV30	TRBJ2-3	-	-	TGTGCCTGGAACGGACTGGGGACCGATACGCGGTATTTT	CAWNGLGTDTRYF
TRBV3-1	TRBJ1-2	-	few	TGTGCCAGCAGCCAAGGACCTCTGCTCGCCACTTATGGCTACACCTTC	CASSQGPLLATYGYTF
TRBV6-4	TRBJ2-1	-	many	TGTGCCAGCAGTGAGGGTAGCGTGGCGGGTAATGAGCAGTTCTTC	CASSEGSVAGNEQFF
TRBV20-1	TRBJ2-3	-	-	TGCAGTGCCATACCGGAGGCTCGGGAAAAGTCCGGGACGCAGTATTTT	CSAIPEAREKSGTQYF
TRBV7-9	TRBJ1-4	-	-	TGTGCCAGCAGCTTGGGACATGTTAATGAAAAACTGTTTTTT	CASSLGHVNEKLFF
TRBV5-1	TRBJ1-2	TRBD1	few	TGCGCCAGCGCACGGGACAGGGTAAACTATGGCTACACCTTC	CASARDRVNYGYTF
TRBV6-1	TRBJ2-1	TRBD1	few	TGTGCCAGCAGTGACTACCCGACAGGGAAGGTCTACAATGAGCAGTTCTTC	CASSDYPTGKVYNEQFF
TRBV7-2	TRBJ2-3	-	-	TGTGCCAGCAGCTTTATGGACCTCACAGATACGCAGTATTTT	CASSFMDLTDTQYF
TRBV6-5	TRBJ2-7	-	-	TGTGCCAGCAGTTATCTCCCGGGGCAGGGCGAGCAGTACTTC	CASSYLPGQGEQYF
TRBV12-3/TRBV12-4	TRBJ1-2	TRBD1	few	TGTGCCAGCAGTTTAGACAGGGGCCATGGCTACACCTTC	CASSLDRGHGYTF
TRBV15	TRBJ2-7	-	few	TGTGCCACCAAGGTAGGGCGAAGCTCCTACGAGCAGTACTTC	CATKVGRSSYEQYF
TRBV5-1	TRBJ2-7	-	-	TGCGCCGGCAGCTTGGCTAGCGAGAGTCCCGAGCAGTACTTC	CAGSLASESPEQYF
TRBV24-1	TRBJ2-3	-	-	TGTGCCACCAGTGACGCTCTGGGTACGCAGTATTTT	CATSDALGTQYF
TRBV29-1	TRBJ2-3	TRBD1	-	TGCAGCACGTCGTCGGAAAGAGGGGGCGACGCACGACGCACAGATACGCAGTATTTT	CSTSSERGGDARRTDTQYF
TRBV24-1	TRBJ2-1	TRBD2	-	TGTGCCACCAGTGGGGGGAGGGCCACCTACAATGAGCAGTTCTTC	CATSGGRATYNEQFF
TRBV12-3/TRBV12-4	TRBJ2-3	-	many	TGTGCCAGCAGCCTAATGAGCACAGATACGCAGTATTTT	CASSLMSTDTQYF
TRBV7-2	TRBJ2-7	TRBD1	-	TGTGCCAGCAGCTTCCCCCAGACAGGGGGCATCTACAATGAGCAGTACTTC	CASSFPQTGGIYNEQYF
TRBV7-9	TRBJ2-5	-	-	TGTGCCAGCAGCTTATTAGTAGCGGCGGGACTTCAAGAGACCCAGTACTTC	CASSLLVAAGLQETQYF
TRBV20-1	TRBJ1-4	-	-	TGCAGTGCGTTAACAGGACATAATGAAAAACTGTTTTTT	CSALTGHNEKLFF
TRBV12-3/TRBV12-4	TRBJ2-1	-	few	TGTGCCACTAGGGCGGGGAATTCCTACAATGAGCAGTTCTTC	CATRAGNSYNEQFF
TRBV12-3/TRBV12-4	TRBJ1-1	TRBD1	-	TGTGCCAGCAGCGGACAGGGGGGGCGGACTGAAGCTTTCTTT	CASSGQGGRTEAFF
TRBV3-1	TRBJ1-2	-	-	TGTGCCAGCAGCCAAGCCCTGGGGAAGTTTTATGGCTACACCTTC	CASSQALGKFYGYTF
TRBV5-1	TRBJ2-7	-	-	TGCGCCAGCAGCTCAACCGGCGGAAACGAGCAGTACTTC	CASSSTGGNEQYF
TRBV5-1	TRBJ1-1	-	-	TGCGCCAGCAGCTTTGTGTGGCCCCGGGTTTGGGACACTGAAGCTTTCTTT	CASSFVWPRVWDTEAFF
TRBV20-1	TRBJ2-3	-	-	TGCAGTGCTCCTGCAACCAAAGATACGCAGTATTTT	CSAPATKDTQYF
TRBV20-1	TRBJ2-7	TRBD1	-	TGCAGTGCTAGAGCCCGATATAAAGGACAGGTACAGTACGAGCAGTACTTC	CSARARYKGQVQYEQYF
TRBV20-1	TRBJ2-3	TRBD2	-	TGCAGTGGGGAAGGAACTAGCGGGGGTTCAGATACGCAGTATTTT	CSGEGTSGGSDTQYF
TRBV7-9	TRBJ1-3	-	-	TGTGCCAGCAGCTTGGACAGCTTTCACTCTGGAAACACCATATATTTT	CASSLDSFHSGNTIYF
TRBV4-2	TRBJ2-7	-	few	TGTGCCAGCAGCCAAGATGGTACTAGCTTAGGTGAGCAGTACTTC	CASSQDGTSLGEQYF
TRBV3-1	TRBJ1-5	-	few	TGTGCCAGCAGCCAAGCGAGCGGCAATCAGCCCCAGCATTTT	CASSQASGNQPQHF
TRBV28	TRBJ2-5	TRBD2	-	TGTGCCAGCAGCTACATAGCTAGCGGAAAAGAGACCCAGTACTTC	CASSYIASGKETQYF
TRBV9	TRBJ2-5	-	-	TGTGCCAGCAGCGTAAAGGACAGCTCCTACAATGAGCAGTACTTC	CASSVKDSSYNEQYF
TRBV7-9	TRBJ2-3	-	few	TGTGCCAGCAGCGACGAGGGACGCACCCAGAGAGGGACAGATACGCAGTATTTT	CASSDEGRTQRGTDTQYF
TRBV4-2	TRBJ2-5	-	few	TGTGCCAGCAGCCAAGATATTGTGGGCCAAGAGACCCAGTACTTC	CASSQDIVGQETQYF
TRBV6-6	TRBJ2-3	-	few	TGTGCCAGCAGTTACTCGCAGGGAAGCACAGATACGCAGTATTTT	CASSYSQGSTDTQYF
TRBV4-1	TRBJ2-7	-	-	TGCGCCAGCAGCCAGATTGGGGGGGGGACAGTATACGAGCAGTACTTC	CASSQIGGGTVYEQYF
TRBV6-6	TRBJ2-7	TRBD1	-	TGTGCCAGCACCACCCAAGGACAGGGGTACTACGAGCAGTACTTC	CASTTQGQGYYEQYF
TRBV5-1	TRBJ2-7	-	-	TGCGCCAGCAGCTTGGAGGGCCCAGCCTACGAGCAGTACTTC	CASSLEGPAYEQYF
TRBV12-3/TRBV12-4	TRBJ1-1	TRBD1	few	TGTGCCAGCAGTAACGGGACAGGGGGACCAGCTTTCTTT	CASSNGTGGPAFF
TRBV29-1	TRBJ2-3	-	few	TGCAGCGTTGAGCCCTCCGCAAATACGCAGTATTTT	CSVEPSANTQYF
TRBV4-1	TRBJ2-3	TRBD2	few	TGCGCCAGCAGCCCTTTGGAGCGGGAATCAGATACGCAGTATTTT	CASSPLERESDTQYF
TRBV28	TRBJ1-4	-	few	TGTGCCAGCAGTTTATATCGCGGGGCGGATGAAAAACTGTTTTTT	CASSLYRGADEKLFF
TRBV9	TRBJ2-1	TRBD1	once	TGTGCCAGCAGCCCCCGGGACAGGGTAGGGTACAATGAGCAGTTCTTC	CASSPRDRVGYNEQFF
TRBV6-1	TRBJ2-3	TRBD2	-	TGTGCCAGCAGGGACTACGGGAGGGCGGGTGGAGATACGCAGTATTTT	CASRDYGRAGGDTQYF
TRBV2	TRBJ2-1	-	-	TGTGCCAGCAGTGAGACTCACTACAATGAGCAGTTCTTC	CASSETHYNEQFF